A selection of T cell receptor beta chains follows, all from one sample in a study of radiotherapy plus CTLA-4 blockade in lung cancer. Assay used: immunoSEQ multiplex PCR; TCRdb lists only in-frame clones, some missing. The sample consists of about 38,000 clones, about 73% of them appearing once. Sequences were derived from peripheral blood, sampled from a patient treated with radiotherapy plus ipilimumab. These receptors were obtained from a human donor with non-small cell lung cancer who had stable disease on radiotherapy plus ipilimumab. Both conserved end residues are part of each CDR3. D genes are given only for firm matches. Some rows mark clone size as missing; the rest say once, few, many or name a class of expanded clone.

CDR3,DNA,size,D,V,J
CASSRASGLSYNEQFF,TGCGCCAGCAGCCGCGCTAGCGGGCTCTCCTACAATGAGCAGTTCTTC,once,TRBD2,TRBV5-1,TRBJ2-1
CASSLDRVQANYGYTF,TGTGCCAGCAGCTTAGACAGGGTGCAGGCTAACTATGGCTACACCTTC,few,.,TRBV7-2,TRBJ1-2
CATAPGAPGTEAFF,TGTGCCACCGCTCCGGGGGCGCCCGGCACTGAAGCTTTCTTT,.,.,TRBV6-5,TRBJ1-1
CASKVVGREETQYF,TGTGCCAGTAAGGTGGTGGGCAGGGAAGAGACCCAGTACTTC,.,.,TRBV19,TRBJ2-5
CASSIDIRVRRSLNTEAFF,TGTGCCAGTAGTATAGACATCCGGGTGCGACGATCCTTGAACACTGAAGCTTTCTTT,.,.,TRBV19,TRBJ1-1
CASSFKGTEAFF,TGTGCCAGCAGCTTCAAGGGGACTGAAGCTTTCTTT,.,.,TRBV5-5,TRBJ1-1
CASSSLPQGRQETQYF,TGTGCCAGCAGCTCGTTGCCCCAGGGACGACAAGAGACCCAGTACTTC,.,.,TRBV7-6,TRBJ2-5
CASSEVTGPLYGYTF,TGTGCCAGCAGTGAAGTCACGGGACCCCTCTATGGCTACACCTTC,.,.,TRBV6-1,TRBJ1-2
CASSRGQGVAGNTIYF,TGTGCCAGCAGTAGGGGACAGGGGGTAGCTGGAAACACCATATATTTT,.,TRBD1,TRBV25-1,TRBJ1-3
CASSLEAGGGYTF,TGCGCCAGCAGCTTGGAGGCAGGGGGAGGCTACACCTTC,many,TRBD1,TRBV5-1,TRBJ1-2
CASSLGTNTEAFF,TGCGCCAGCAGCTTGGGGACGAACACTGAAGCTTTCTTT,.,.,TRBV5-1,TRBJ1-1
CASSYPGGYTF,TGTGCCAGCAGTTACCCAGGTGGCTACACCTTC,.,.,TRBV6-5,TRBJ1-2
CASSQTGDDGYTF,TGCGCCAGCAGCCAAACGGGAGACGATGGCTACACCTTC,.,.,TRBV4-3,TRBJ1-2
CASSSLDRAGEKLFF,TGTGCCAGCAGCTCACTAGACAGGGCAGGTGAAAAACTGTTTTTT,.,TRBD1,TRBV11-2,TRBJ1-4
CASSQENRVSTDTQYF,TGCGCCAGCAGCCAAGAAAACAGGGTGAGCACAGATACGCAGTATTTT,.,.,TRBV4-1,TRBJ2-3
CAWRRGQGGSNTGELFF,TGTGCCTGGAGAAGGGGACAGGGGGGTTCGAACACCGGGGAGCTGTTTTTT,.,TRBD1,TRBV30,TRBJ2-2
CASSRPQGNTEAFF,TGTGCCAGCAGCCGCCCACAGGGGAACACTGAAGCTTTCTTT,.,.,TRBV5-4,TRBJ1-1
CASSPPGLETQYF,TGTGCCAGCTCACCACCGGGATTAGAGACCCAGTACTTC,.,.,TRBV18,TRBJ2-5
CASRGDRGRDKAEAFF,TGTGCCAGCAGGGGGGACAGGGGGCGCGATAAGGCTGAAGCTTTCTTT,.,TRBD1,TRBV2,TRBJ1-1
CASPQGAGNNEQFF,TGTGCCAGCCCGCAGGGGGCTGGGAACAATGAGCAGTTCTTC,once,TRBD1,TRBV7-9,TRBJ2-1
CSVEDLGDGYTF,TGCAGCGTTGAAGATCTGGGGGATGGCTACACCTTC,.,.,TRBV29-1,TRBJ1-2
CASSPPRSRTDTQYF,TGTGCCAGCTCACCACCTCGTAGTCGCACAGATACGCAGTATTTT,.,.,TRBV18,TRBJ2-3
CASVGTSGTYEQYF,TGTGCCAGCGTCGGGACTAGCGGAACCTACGAGCAGTACTTC,.,TRBD2,TRBV6-5,TRBJ2-7
CASSLRIRDEKLFF,TGTGCCAGCAGCTTGCGGATTAGGGATGAAAAACTGTTTTTT,.,.,TRBV7-2,TRBJ1-4
CATSRLYTGVRDTEAFF,TGTGCCACCAGCAGACTTTATACAGGGGTGAGGGACACTGAAGCTTTCTTT,few,TRBD1,TRBV15,TRBJ1-1
CASSKSPEKGYTF,TGTGCCAGCAGTAAGTCGCCAGAAAAAGGCTACACCTTC,.,.,TRBV6-1,TRBJ1-2
CASSQRTGANTGELFF,TGTGCCAGTAGCCAACGGACAGGGGCGAACACCGGGGAGCTGTTTTTT,.,TRBD1,TRBV19,TRBJ2-2
CASSPRTGNYGYTF,TGTGCCAGCAGCCCCAGGACGGGAAACTATGGCTACACCTTC,.,.,TRBV13,TRBJ1-2
CASSGQGNRDTQYF,TGTGCCAGCAGCGGACAGGGTAATCGAGATACGCAGTATTTT,.,TRBD1,TRBV9,TRBJ2-3
CASSIRRGGNSPLHF,TGTGCCAGCAGCATCCGGCGCGGCGGGAATTCACCCCTCCACTTT,.,.,TRBV5-8,TRBJ1-6
CASSQEVGGVGNNQPQHF,TGCGCCAGCAGCCAAGAAGTCGGGGGGGTAGGAAACAATCAGCCCCAGCATTTT,.,.,TRBV4-1,TRBJ1-5
CAWSYSSYNEQFF,TGTGCCTGGAGCTATAGCTCCTACAATGAGCAGTTCTTC,.,.,TRBV30,TRBJ2-1
CAWGGQVIQETQYF,TGTGCCTGGGGGGGACAGGTGATTCAAGAGACCCAGTACTTC,.,TRBD1,TRBV30,TRBJ2-5
CASSLRTGNYGYTF,TGCGCCAGCAGCTTAAGGACAGGGAACTATGGCTACACCTTC,.,TRBD1,TRBV5-1,TRBJ1-2
CASSIRGGLNQPQHF,TGTGCCAGTAGTATAAGAGGGGGACTCAATCAGCCCCAGCATTTT,.,.,TRBV19,TRBJ1-5
CASSYSRMNNQPQHF,TGTGCCAGCAGTTACTCGAGGATGAACAATCAGCCCCAGCATTTT,.,.,TRBV6-5,TRBJ1-5
CASSPGDSYNSPLHF,TGTGCCAGCAGCCCTGGGGACAGTTATAATTCACCCCTCCACTTT,.,TRBD1,TRBV9,TRBJ1-6